This TCR beta chain was captured by sequencing in a study of Ad26.COV2.S vaccination and SARS-CoV-2 variants. Sequencing was performed with immunoSEQ multiplex PCR; in TCRdb, only in-frame clones are kept and a portion is missing. The profile shows 450,000 to 550,000 clones, 80% to 90% of them singletons. This CDR3 has 14 residues. The ends were cut back, 9 bases at V and 3 bases at J, with 17 bases in the middle. Germline V gene lookup returns CDR1 MNHEY and CDR2 SVGAGI. Treatment in this sample: over 15 received Ad26.COV2.S at low or high dose, single or two shots; 5 received placebo; per-sample allocation not given. Sampling was performed 63 days after the first vaccine or placebo injection.

The sequences come from peripheral blood, collected in a trial of Ad26.COV2.S vaccine versus placebo. The origin of this receptor is a person aged 18 to 65 who received the Ad26.COV2.S COVID-19 vaccine or a placebo. V usage is TRBV6-5 and J usage is TRBJ1-1, with a tentative D call TRBD1 (6 bases). DNA of the CDR3: TGTGCCAGTAATGGACGGGGGCTGGACACTGAAGCTTTCTTT. Protein sequence: CASNGRGLDTEAFF.